This is a list of T cell receptor beta chains from one sample in a study of shared clonotypes between healthy human individuals. Profiling relied on immunoSEQ multiplex PCR, and the TCRdb table lists in-frame clones only, not all of them. The table shows millions of clones, with about 92% occurring only once. The source material was naive CD4+ T cells sorted from blood. All receptors derive from a man younger than 35 in good health. The CDR3 runs from the conserved cysteine through the conserved F or W. D genes are given only for firm matches. Only part of the rows carry a size: once, few, many, or a class if the clone is expanded.

>once|TRBJ2-5|NA|TRBV5-1
TGCGCCAGCGGACCGTACCAAGAGACCCAGTACTTC
CASGPYQETQYF
>NA|TRBJ2-7|TRBD1|TRBV5-4
TGTGCCAGCAGCTTGGCACAGGGGGAGCAGTACTTC
CASSLAQGEQYF
>NA|TRBJ2-7|NA|TRBV5-1
TGCGCCAGCAGCTACGCCTACGAGCAGTACTTC
CASSYAYEQYF
>NA|TRBJ2-5|TRBD2|TRBV5-1
TGCGCCAGCAGCTTTCGGGCTAGCGGGGGCCCCCAAGAGACCCAGTACTTC
CASSFRASGGPQETQYF
>few|TRBJ1-6|TRBD1|TRBV10-1
TGCGCCAGCAGTCCAGGGGGGATCGGGCCCCTCCACTTT
CASSPGGIGPLHF
>NA|TRBJ2-7|NA|TRBV10-1
TGCGCCAGCAGTGAGTCAGCCTCCTACGAGCAGTACTTC
CASSESASYEQYF
>NA|TRBJ1-2|TRBD1|TRBV7-8
TGTGCCAGCAGCTCGGGACAGGGGAGCGGTTGGAACTATGGCTACACCTTC
CASSSGQGSGWNYGYTF
>NA|TRBJ2-1|TRBD2|TRBV4-1
TGCGCCAGCAGCCTGACTAGCGGGAGTGGCTCCTACAATGAGCAGTTCTTC
CASSLTSGSGSYNEQFF
>NA|TRBJ2-5|NA|TRBV6-5
TGTGCCAGCAGTTACGGGGGGTTGGACTCTCAAGAGACCCAGTACTTC
CASSYGGLDSQETQYF
>NA|TRBJ2-1|NA|TRBV11-2
TGTGCCAGCAGCTTACAGGCCGGGCCCTACAATGAGCAGTTCTTC
CASSLQAGPYNEQFF
>NA|TRBJ1-4|TRBD1|TRBV5-5
TGTGCCAGCAGCGAACTACTAGACAGGGCAGGCGAAAAACTGTTTTTT
CASSELLDRAGEKLFF
>NA|TRBJ1-2|NA|TRBV2
TGTGCCAGCAGGGGGAGGAGGCATGGCTACACCTTC
CASRGRRHGYTF
>NA|TRBJ2-5|NA|TRBV15
TGTGCCACCAGCAGGGATCAAGAGACCCAGTACTTC
CATSRDQETQYF
>NA|TRBJ2-3|TRBD1|TRBV28
TGTGCCAGCAGCCCAGGGGGCACCGGGACCAAATACACAGATACGCAGTATTTT
CASSPGGTGTKYTDTQYF
>NA|TRBJ2-2|NA|TRBV9
TGTGCCAGCAGCGTAGAGGGCGTCCCCGGGGAGCTGTTTTTT
CASSVEGVPGELFF
>NA|TRBJ2-4|NA|TRBV5-1
TGCGCCAGCAGCTTGCTTCCCAGGAACATTCAGTACTTC
CASSLLPRNIQYF
>NA|TRBJ1-6|TRBD1|TRBV19
TGTGCCAGTAGTTTTACGGGACAGGGGAATTCACCCCTCCACTTT
CASSFTGQGNSPLHF
>NA|TRBJ2-1|TRBD2|TRBV5-1
TGCGCCAGCAGCCTTAGCGGGGGTTCTTACAATGAGCAGTTCTTC
CASSLSGGSYNEQFF
>NA|TRBJ2-7|NA|TRBV28
TGTGCCAGCAGATCGCAGGGTAATAAAGAGTACGAGCAGTACTTC
CASRSQGNKEYEQYF
>once|TRBJ2-1|NA|TRBV30
TGTGCCTGGTCTACACTGAGCCCGATCAATGAGCAGTTCTTC
CAWSTLSPINEQFF
>NA|TRBJ2-5|NA|TRBV7-3
TGTGCCAGCAGCCTGGGGGCCCCAGGGGGGCGGGAGACCCAGTACTTC
CASSLGAPGGRETQYF
>NA|TRBJ1-6|TRBD1|TRBV7-9
TGTGCCAGCAGCGCCCCGGGACAGGGGGGGTCCTATAATTCACCCCTCCACTTT
CASSAPGQGGSYNSPLHF
>NA|TRBJ2-3|NA|TRBV2
TGTGCCATTATTGACGGGCAGGCTCTGGCAGATACGCAGTATTTT
CAIIDGQALADTQYF
>NA|TRBJ1-1|NA|TRBV2
TGTGCCAGCCGACAGGAGGCGAACACTGAAGCTTTCTTT
CASRQEANTEAFF
>NA|TRBJ2-7|NA|TRBV6-1
TGTGCCAGCAGAGAACAGGCCTCAACGTCCTACGAGCAGTACTTC
CASREQASTSYEQYF
>NA|TRBJ2-1|NA|TRBV10-3
TGTGCCATCAGAGGTAGTAATGAGCAGTTCTTC
CAIRGSNEQFF
>NA|TRBJ2-3|NA|TRBV6-6
TGTGCCAGCAGGGGGGGCGACAGATGGAGTACGCAGTATTTT
CASRGGDRWSTQYF
>NA|TRBJ1-1|TRBD1|TRBV7-2
TGTGCCAGCAGCACCAGACAGGGAGCGAACACTGAAGCTTTCTTT
CASSTRQGANTEAFF
>NA|TRBJ2-5|NA|TRBV7-7
TGTGCTAGCAGCTCTGGGGCCCGAGAGACCCAGTACTTC
CASSSGARETQYF
>NA|TRBJ2-2|NA|TRBV6-6
TGTGCCAGCAGCTACGAGGGCACCGGGGAGCTGTTTTTT
CASSYEGTGELFF
>NA|TRBJ2-5|TRBD2|TRBV28
TGTGCCAGCACCGGGACTAGCGGGGGGGCCCGGTACTTC
CASTGTSGGARYF
>NA|TRBJ2-1|NA|TRBV5-1
TGCGCCAGTCGGACAGCGCGCTATGGCGGGGGCAATGAGCAGTTCTTC
CASRTARYGGGNEQFF
>NA|TRBJ2-4|NA|TRBV19
TGTGCCAGTAGCGAAGGCAGGAACAAAAACATTCAGTACTTC
CASSEGRNKNIQYF
>NA|TRBJ1-1|NA|TRBV6-1
TGTGCCAGCATCGGGACGGCGAACACTGAAGCTTTCTTT
CASIGTANTEAFF
>few|TRBJ1-6|TRBD1|TRBV6-1
TGTGCCAGCAGTGACAGGGGGCATTCACCCCTCCACTTT
CASSDRGHSPLHF
>few|TRBJ1-6|NA|TRBV6-5
TGTGCCAGCAGTGCCCCGGGAACCCATCTGGCGTCCCTCCACTTT
CASSAPGTHLASLHF
>NA|TRBJ1-3|NA|TRBV27
TGTGCCAGCAGTCCGCGGGGGGACCGAGACACCATATATTTT
CASSPRGDRDTIYF